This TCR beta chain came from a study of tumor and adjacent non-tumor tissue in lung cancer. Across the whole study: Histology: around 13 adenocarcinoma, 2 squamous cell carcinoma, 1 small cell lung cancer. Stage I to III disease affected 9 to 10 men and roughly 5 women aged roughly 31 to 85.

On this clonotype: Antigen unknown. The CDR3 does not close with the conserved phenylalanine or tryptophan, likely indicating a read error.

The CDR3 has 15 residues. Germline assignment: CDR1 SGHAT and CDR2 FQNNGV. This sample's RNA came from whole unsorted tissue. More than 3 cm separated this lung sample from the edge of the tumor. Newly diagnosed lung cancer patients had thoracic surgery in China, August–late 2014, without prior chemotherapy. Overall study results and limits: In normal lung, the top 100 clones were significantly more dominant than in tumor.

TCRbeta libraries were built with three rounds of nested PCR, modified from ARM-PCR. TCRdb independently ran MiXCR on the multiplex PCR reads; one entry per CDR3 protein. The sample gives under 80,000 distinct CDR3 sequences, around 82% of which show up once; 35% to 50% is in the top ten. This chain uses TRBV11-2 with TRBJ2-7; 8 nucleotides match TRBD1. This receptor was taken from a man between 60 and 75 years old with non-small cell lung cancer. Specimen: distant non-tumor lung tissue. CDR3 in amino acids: CASSYTGGTSYEQYL. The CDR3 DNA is TGTGCCAGCAGCTACACAGGGGGTACGTCCTATGAGCAGTACTTA.